This is a list of T cell receptor beta chains from one sample in a study of CD8 T cells in ankylosing spondylitis. Each CDR3 protein gets one entry after TCRdb re-called the 5' RACE reads with MiXCR. The sample carries roughly 190,000 distinct CDR3 sequences, over 10% recorded once. The sample taken for sequencing was blood, either unsorted or a sorted T cell fraction (not recorded which). The origin of the receptors is a male donor with ankylosing spondylitis or in good health (not recorded which). The CDR3 runs from the conserved cysteine through the conserved F or W. A D gene is named only where the DNA matches it firmly. A clone size is listed for some rows: how often the clone was seen (once, few, many), or a class if it is expanded.

>many|TRBV11-2|-|TRBJ2-7
CASSFQGNEQYF
TGTGCCAGCAGCTTCCAGGGAAACGAGCAGTACTTC
>many|TRBV10-2|-|TRBJ2-1
CASRGGQRRGEQFF
TGCGCCAGCAGGGGCGGGCAGCGGAGGGGGGAGCAGTTCTTC
>few|TRBV10-3|-|TRBJ1-1
CAISAKDNLNTEAFF
TGTGCCATCAGTGCGAAGGACAACCTGAACACTGAAGCTTTCTTT
>many|TRBV29-1|-|TRBJ2-1
CSVEYLGVSSYNEQFF
TGCAGCGTTGAATATCTCGGGGTGAGCTCCTACAATGAGCAGTTCTTC
>many|TRBV5-6|-|TRBJ2-7
CASSWAGGYYEQYF
TGTGCCAGCAGCTGGGCCGGGGGCTACTACGAGCAGTACTTC
>few|TRBV4-1|-|TRBJ2-2
CASSQVQGGFGELFF
TGCGCCAGCAGCCAAGTCCAGGGGGGTTTCGGGGAGCTGTTTTTT
>-|TRBV27|-|TRBJ2-3
CASNFGSSTDTQYF
TGTGCCAGCAACTTCGGATCTAGCACAGATACGCAGTATTTT
>medium-sized|TRBV4-1|-|TRBJ1-1
CASSPRWGGTEAFF
TGCGCCAGCAGCCCCAGATGGGGGGGCACTGAAGCTTTCTTT
>few|TRBV27|-|TRBJ1-5
CASSLAFSNQPQHF
TGTGCCAGCAGTTTGGCCTTTAGCAATCAGCCCCAGCATTTT
>many|TRBV4-1|-|TRBJ1-3
CASSRLPVSGNTIYF
TGCGCCAGCAGCCGACTACCGGTCTCTGGAAACACCATATATTTT
>-|TRBV30|-|TRBJ2-2
CAWDLGTGELFF
TGTGCCTGGGATTTAGGAACCGGGGAGCTGTTTTTT
>few|TRBV27|TRBD1|TRBJ1-1
CASSQGQGATEAFF
TGTGCCAGCAGTCAGGGACAGGGGGCGACTGAAGCTTTCTTT
>-|TRBV10-3|-|TRBJ1-1
CATHGGGTEAFF
TGTGCCACCCATGGGGGGGGGACTGAAGCTTTCTTT
>-|TRBV7-9|TRBD1|TRBJ2-1
CASSSRDRGRNEQFF
TGTGCCAGCAGCTCGCGGGACAGGGGTAGGAATGAGCAGTTCTTC
>-|TRBV6-5|-|TRBJ1-1
CASSYSEGISEAFF
TGTGCCAGCAGTTACTCTGAAGGGATTAGTGAAGCTTTCTTT
>-|TRBV7-9|-|TRBJ2-3
CASSPLKGRDTQYF
TGTGCCAGCAGCCCCTTAAAGGGACGGGATACGCAGTATTTT
>-|TRBV4-1|TRBD1|TRBJ1-1
CASSQETGQNTEAFF
TGCGCCAGCAGCCAAGAGACAGGGCAGAACACTGAAGCTTTCTTT
>few|TRBV6-1|TRBD2|TRBJ2-3
CASSRLALSTDTQYF
TGTGCCAGCAGCAGACTAGCGCTTAGCACAGATACGCAGTATTTT
>few|TRBV20-1|-|TRBJ2-1
CSAFKQGIAYNEQFF
TGCAGTGCCTTTAAACAGGGCATAGCCTACAATGAGCAGTTCTTC
>-|TRBV15|TRBD2|TRBJ2-2
CATSLGVSGTYTGELFF
TGTGCCACCAGCTTAGGGGTTAGCGGGACTTACACCGGGGAGCTGTTTTTT
>few|TRBV25-1|TRBD1|TRBJ1-2
CASSELTAGGEYGYTF
TGTGCCAGCAGTGAATTGACGGCAGGGGGAGAATATGGCTACACCTTC
>-|TRBV14|-|TRBJ1-1
CASSPWTDPELGAFF
TGTGCCAGCAGCCCTTGGACAGACCCAGAACTAGGAGCTTTCTTT
>-|TRBV19|-|TRBJ2-7
CASSAYRDEQYF
TGTGCCAGTAGTGCATACAGGGACGAGCAGTACTTC
>-|TRBV4-1|TRBD2|TRBJ2-1
CASSQGLAVTYNEQFF
TGCGCCAGCAGCCAGGGACTAGCGGTTACCTACAATGAGCAGTTCTTC
>-|TRBV9|-|TRBJ1-1
CASSDFGGSTTEAFF
TGTGCCAGCAGTGACTTTGGGGGGTCTACGACTGAAGCTTTCTTT
>few|TRBV12-3/TRBV12-4|-|TRBJ2-3
CASSLASASTDTQYF
TGTGCCAGCAGTTTGGCGTCGGCTAGCACAGATACGCAGTATTTT
>few|TRBV4-1|-|TRBJ1-1
CASSPHRELNTEAFF
TGCGCCAGCAGCCCACACAGGGAATTGAACACTGAAGCTTTCTTT
>few|TRBV20-1|-|TRBJ1-2
CSARGGIYGYTF
TGCAGTGCTAGAGGGGGAATCTATGGCTACACCTTC
>few|TRBV27|-|TRBJ1-1
CASSLIRMNTEAFF
TGTGCCAGCAGTTTGATTAGGATGAACACTGAAGCTTTCTTT
>-|TRBV10-3|TRBD2|TRBJ2-3
CAIESGRELSTDTQYF
TGTGCCATCGAGTCGGGGCGGGAGTTAAGCACAGATACGCAGTATTTT
>many|TRBV9|TRBD1|TRBJ1-3
CASSGDRGTGNTIYF
TGTGCCAGCAGCGGCGACAGGGGAACTGGAAACACCATATATTTT
>many|TRBV12-3/TRBV12-4|-|TRBJ1-2
CASSPPFGIYGYTF
TGTGCCAGCAGTCCCCCGTTTGGAATCTATGGCTACACCTTC
>few|TRBV5-1|TRBD1|TRBJ2-3
CASSPGDRHTQYF
TGCGCCAGCAGCCCCGGGGACAGGCATACGCAGTATTTT
>few|TRBV20-1|TRBD1|TRBJ2-1
CSARGQGQAGNEQFF
TGCAGTGCTAGGGGACAGGGGCAGGCGGGCAATGAGCAGTTCTTC
>-|TRBV11-2|TRBD2|TRBJ2-5
CASSLEGLAGGETQYF
TGTGCCAGCAGCTTAGAGGGCCTAGCGGGAGGAGAGACCCAGTACTTC
>-|TRBV12-3/TRBV12-4|-|TRBJ2-5
CACRETQYF
TGTGCCTGCCGGGAGACCCAGTACTTC
>-|TRBV6-4|-|TRBJ1-1
CASSEVGPQDEFETFF
TGTGCCAGCAGTGAAGTCGGTCCACAGGACGAGTTTGAAACTTTCTTT
>-|TRBV4-2|-|TRBJ2-7
CASSPRHRYEQYF
TGTGCCAGCAGCCCCCGGCATAGGTACGAGCAGTACTTC
>-|TRBV20-1|TRBD2|TRBJ2-1
CSARALGTSVGEQFF
TGCAGTGCTAGAGCTCTAGGGACTAGCGTCGGTGAGCAGTTCTTC
>many|TRBV5-1|TRBD1|TRBJ1-1
CASSRDRNTEAFF
TGCGCCAGCAGCCGGGACAGGAACACTGAAGCTTTCTTT
>-|TRBV14|-|TRBJ2-2
CASSRWGAESGELFF
TGTGCCAGCAGCCGGTGGGGAGCCGAAAGCGGGGAGCTGTTTTTT
>-|TRBV10-3|TRBD1|TRBJ2-7
CAISRDRGYEQYF
TGTGCCATCAGCCGGGACAGGGGTTACGAGCAGTACTTC
>many|TRBV4-1|-|TRBJ2-3
CASSLAGERVTDTQYF
TGCGCCAGCAGCCTCGCAGGGGAGAGGGTAACAGATACGCAGTATTTT
>many|TRBV3-1|-|TRBJ2-1
CASSQSLRGSAQFF
TGTGCCAGCAGCCAATCTCTCCGGGGTAGTGCGCAGTTCTTC
>few|TRBV14|-|TRBJ2-6
CASRAPGANVLTF
TGTGCCAGCAGGGCCCCTGGGGCCAACGTCCTGACTTTC
>few|TRBV14|TRBD1|TRBJ2-2
CASSHGGTGGFTGELFF
TGTGCCAGCAGCCACGGAGGGACAGGGGGTTTCACCGGGGAGCTGTTTTTT
>-|TRBV11-2|-|TRBJ2-1
CASSLEAAQPIYNEQFF
TGTGCCAGCAGCTTAGAGGCGGCTCAACCGATTTACAATGAGCAGTTCTTC
>many|TRBV20-1|-|TRBJ2-1
CSAYGSLPPYNEQFF
TGCAGTGCATACGGGAGTCTCCCCCCCTACAATGAGCAGTTCTTC
>-|TRBV6-5|-|TRBJ1-5
CASSDEGGVGQPQHF
TGTGCCAGCAGCGACGAGGGAGGGGTCGGTCAGCCCCAGCATTTT
>many|TRBV2|TRBD2|TRBJ2-3
CASSERRGAIGTDTQYF
TGTGCCAGCAGTGAAAGGCGGGGGGCTATCGGCACAGATACGCAGTATTTT
>-|TRBV19|-|TRBJ1-5
CASSIGPAEDNQPQHF
TGTGCCAGTAGTATAGGACCTGCGGAAGACAATCAGCCCCAGCATTTT
>-|TRBV4-1|-|TRBJ2-2
CASSHRYTGELFF
TGCGCCAGCAGCCACCGATACACCGGGGAGCTGTTTTTT
>few|TRBV20-1|-|TRBJ2-7
CSARALQGILYEQYF
TGCAGTGCTAGAGCCCTCCAGGGGATTCTTTACGAGCAGTACTTC
>many|TRBV18|TRBD2|TRBJ2-1
CASSPGTSGGPSYNEQFF
TGTGCCAGCTCACCCGGGACTAGCGGGGGGCCATCCTACAATGAGCAGTTCTTC
>few|TRBV5-1|TRBD1|TRBJ1-2
CASRTGGGNYGYTF
TGCGCCAGCAGGACAGGGGGCGGCAACTATGGCTACACCTTC
>-|TRBV5-1|-|TRBJ2-7
CASSLRDGTYEQYF
TGCGCCAGCAGCTTAAGGGACGGCACCTACGAGCAGTACTTC
>few|TRBV12-3/TRBV12-4|-|TRBJ2-1
CASSFRTYRPDEQFF
TGTGCCAGCAGTTTTAGAACGTATAGACCGGATGAGCAGTTCTTC